The 9 T cell receptor beta chains given below trace back to one sample, sequenced in a study of OX40 agonist ivuxolimab in advanced cancers. The assay was immunoSEQ multiplex PCR, and TCRdb's table has in-frame clones only and misses some. The sample includes 79,000 or so clones, about 90% of them seen just once. The source material was CD4+ or CD8+ T cells sorted from blood, sampled in a trial of the OX40 agonist ivuxolimab. The receptor set was obtained from an adult with an advanced solid tumor such as melanoma, head and neck, liver or kidney cancer.

This clone occurred once. The genes are TRBV4-3 and TRBJ2-3, with unresolved D. CDR1 is LGHNA and CDR2 is YSLEER in the germline V gene. V lost 2 bases, J lost 2 bases, and 14 bases lay in between. This CDR3 is built from 16 residues. The CDR3 reads CASSQQVRSVTDTQYF. The DNA of the CDR3 is TGCGCCAGCAGCCAACAAGTGAGGAGTGTCACAGATACGCAGTATTTT.

V is TRBV7-2 and J is TRBJ2-5, with D possibly TRBD2 on 6 matching bases. CDR3 size: 14 residues. Per germline, CDR1 SGHTA and CDR2 FQGNSA. V was clipped by 5 bases and J by 4 bases, with 14 bases between them. CDR3 nucleotide sequence: TGTGCCAGCAGCGGGACGGGGACTTTAGAGACCCAGTACTTC. Its protein product is CASSGTGTLETQYF.

The chain uses TRBV2 and TRBJ1-2; TRBD1 might be the D (6 bases). Germline assignment: CDR1 SNHLY and CDR2 FYNNEI. Trimming took off 5 bases at V and 3 bases at J, with 10 bases between the two ends. The CDR3 extends over 13 amino acids. The CDR3 coding sequence is TGTGCCAGCAGTAGGGGGGTGGACTATGGCTACACCTTC. This translates into CASSRGVDYGYTF.

CDR3 bases: TGTGCCAGCAGTCCGCCAGCGGGAGGCGGACTCACCTACGAGCAGTACTTC. Protein: CASSPPAGGGLTYEQYF. The chain has TRBV28 and TRBJ2-7; 9 nucleotides match TRBD2. Trimming at V came to 5 bases and at J to 2 bases, leaving 13 bases not matched to a gene. The CDR3 sequence is 17 residues long. Germline CDR1 and CDR2: MDHEN and SYDVKM.

This CDR3 reads CASSVVPGTGELFF. For the CDR3, the DNA is TGTGCCAGCAGCGTAGTCCCAGGGACCGGGGAGCTGTTTTTT. The chain links TRBV9 to TRBJ2-2; D is perhaps TRBD1 (5 bases). The CDR3 loop spans 14 amino acids. V dropped 0 bases and J dropped 5 bases, with 8 bases sitting between them. CDR1 is SGDLS, CDR2 YYNGEE, per germline.

This chain joins TRBV7-2 and TRBJ2-3; no firm D call. V was pared by 5 bases and J by 2 bases, with 14 bases between. This CDR3 has 15 amino acids. CDR1 is SGHTA, CDR2 FQGNSA, per germline. The CDR3 loop reads CASSTPSFPTDTQYF. The CDR3 coding sequence is TGTGCCAGCAGCACGCCTTCATTCCCCACAGATACGCAGTATTTT.

The rearrangement uses TRBV5-1 and TRBJ2-2, with 9 bases matching TRBD1. Per the germline V gene, CDR1 is SGHRS and CDR2 is YFSETQ. Losses at the gene ends were 3 bases for V and 5 bases for J; bases not matched to a gene: 5. This CDR3 comprises 15 residues. The CDR3 DNA sequence: TGCGCCAGCAGCTGGGGACAGGGTGGAACCGGGGAGCTGTTTTTT. Translated, it gives CASSWGQGGTGELFF.

This rearrangement joins TRBV5-1 to TRBJ1-1, with D possibly matching TRBD1 (6 bases). From germline, CDR1 is SGHRS and CDR2 YFSETQ. The CDR3 totals 15 residues. V lost 5 bases to trimming and J lost 1 base, with 15 bases between them. The CDR3 nucleotides are TGCGCCAGCAGGCTGGACAGTCTTACGAACACTGAAGCTTTCTTT. It translates to CASRLDSLTNTEAFF. The full variable domain, rest sourced from reference TRBV5-1 and TRBJ1-1, is KAGVTQTPRYLIKTRGQQVTLSCSPISGHRSVSWYQQTPGQGLQFLFEYFSETQRNKGNFPGRFSGRQFSNSRSEMNVSTLELGDSALYLCASRLDSLTNTEAFFGQGTRLTVV.

This clone appeared a few times. The chain carries TRBV10-3 and TRBJ2-7; TRBD2 aligns across 9 bases. CDR1 ENHRY and CDR2 SYGVKD come from the germline V gene. J was trimmed by 1 base and V by 2 bases; bases with no gene match: 9. The CDR3 has 17 amino acids. The DNA for the CDR3 is TGTGCCATCAGTGAGACTTTAGCGGGAGAGAGGTCCTACGAGCAGTACTTC. Amino acid sequence: CAISETLAGERSYEQYF.